This is a list of T cell receptor beta chains from one sample in a study of cytomegalovirus exposure and HLA in healthy donors. Sequencing used immunoSEQ multiplex PCR; TCRdb keeps in-frame clones, though not all of them. Counted here are fewer than 120,000 clones, about three quarters occurring once; the ten biggest clones make up 1.3%. Sequencing was done on a sample of PBMCs. These receptors came from a young woman in good health and CMV-seronegative. The CDR3 runs from the conserved cysteine through the conserved F or W. The order of the fields is J gene, V gene, clone size, D gene, CDR3 protein, CDR3 DNA. A D gene is named only where the DNA matches it firmly. Clone size is given for some rows only: seen once, a few or many times, or a class if the clone is expanded.

TRBJ1-6 TRBV4-2 NA NA CASSQDRSLGSPLHF TGTGCCAGCAGCCAAGATAGGAGTCTGGGTTCACCCCTCCACTTT
TRBJ1-5 TRBV6-5 NA NA CASSLTGGSNQPQHF TGTGCCAGCAGTCTGACAGGAGGTAGCAATCAGCCCCAGCATTTT
TRBJ2-7 TRBV4-1 NA NA CASSPPYEYEQYF TGCGCCAGCAGCCCCCCTTACGAGTACGAGCAGTACTTC
TRBJ2-1 TRBV28 NA NA CASSLLRGINEQFF TGTGCCAGCAGTTTACTTCGGGGAATCAATGAGCAGTTCTTC
TRBJ2-2 TRBV4-2 NA TRBD2 CASSQGASGGTGELFF TGTGCCAGCAGCCAAGGGGCTAGCGGGGGCACCGGGGAGCTGTTTTTT
TRBJ2-2 TRBV18 NA TRBD1 CASSPGQGDPGELFF TGTGCCAGCTCACCAGGACAGGGGGATCCCGGGGAGCTGTTTTTT
TRBJ2-2 TRBV28 NA NA CASSLVYGNTGELFF TGTGCCAGCAGCCTAGTATATGGGAACACCGGGGAGCTGTTTTTT
TRBJ1-4 TRBV18 NA NA CASSPESGINEKLFF TGTGCCAGCTCACCCGAATCCGGGATTAATGAAAAACTGTTTTTT
TRBJ1-1 TRBV6-5 NA NA CASSSPPGANTEAFF TGTGCCAGCAGTTCCCCCCCAGGGGCTAACACTGAAGCTTTCTTT
TRBJ2-1 TRBV4-3 once TRBD2 CASSQAGLAVNNEQFF TGCGCCAGCAGCCAAGCCGGACTAGCGGTTAACAATGAGCAGTTCTTC
TRBJ1-5 TRBV23-1 NA TRBD1 CASSQSRTGNQPQHF TGCGCCAGCAGTCAATCGAGGACAGGGAATCAGCCCCAGCATTTT
TRBJ2-7 TRBV7-2 once TRBD1 CASNRPGTENYEQYF TGTGCCAGCAATAGGCCCGGGACAGAAAACTACGAGCAGTACTTC
TRBJ2-7 TRBV4-3 NA TRBD1 CASSDWTGGHYEQYF TGCGCCAGCAGCGATTGGACAGGCGGCCACTACGAGCAGTACTTC
TRBJ1-5 TRBV5-5 NA NA CASSWGFLGTNQPQHF TGTGCCAGCAGCTGGGGGTTTTTGGGGACAAATCAGCCCCAGCATTTT
TRBJ1-3 TRBV6-5 NA NA CASSAGVHSGNTIYF TGTGCCAGCAGCGCAGGGGTTCACTCTGGAAACACCATATATTTT
TRBJ1-3 TRBV4-3 NA NA CASSQVEHPGNTIYF TGCGCCAGCAGCCAAGTTGAACACCCTGGAAACACCATATATTTT
TRBJ2-7 TRBV10-2 once TRBD2 CASSEGGRETSYEQYF TGCGCCAGCAGCGAGGGCGGGCGGGAGACCTCCTACGAGCAGTACTTC
TRBJ2-3 TRBV6-1 NA NA CASSIRFTDTQYF TGTGCCAGCAGTATTAGATTCACAGATACGCAGTATTTT
TRBJ2-2 TRBV7-3 NA NA CASSSPGLGELFF TGTGCCAGCAGCTCGCCAGGGTTGGGGGAGCTGTTTTTT
TRBJ1-2 TRBV28 NA TRBD1 CASSLIPRTGGNYGYTF TGTGCCAGCAGCTTAATCCCCAGGACAGGGGGTAACTATGGCTACACCTTC
TRBJ2-7 TRBV5-1 NA NA CASRGVLSYEQYF TGCGCCAGCAGAGGAGTTCTTAGCTACGAGCAGTACTTC
TRBJ1-5 TRBV6-5 few NA CASSEDRVSNQPQHF TGTGCCAGCAGCGAGGACAGAGTCAGCAATCAGCCCCAGCATTTT
TRBJ2-1 TRBV15 NA NA CATSRASSSYNEQFF TGTGCCACCAGCAGAGCTAGTAGCTCCTACAATGAGCAGTTCTTC
TRBJ2-1 TRBV5-6 few NA CASSSQGSRRDNEQFF TGTGCCAGCAGCTCGCAGGGATCCCGAAGGGACAATGAGCAGTTCTTC
TRBJ1-3 TRBV21-1 NA NA CASSIWGEPGNTIYF TGTGCCAGCAGCATCTGGGGGGAACCTGGAAACACCATATATTTT
TRBJ1-3 TRBV19 NA NA CASSRTPSGNTIYF TGTGCCAGTAGTAGGACTCCGTCTGGAAACACCATATATTTT
TRBJ2-5 TRBV28 NA TRBD2 CASSPTSKLETQYF TGTGCCAGCAGTCCGACTAGCAAACTCGAGACCCAGTACTTC
TRBJ2-2 TRBV11-3 NA NA CASSSDLHTGELFF TGTGCCAGCAGCTCGGACTTGCACACCGGGGAGCTGTTTTTT
TRBJ1-4 TRBV4-1 NA NA CASSRRDPNEKLFF TGCGCCAGCAGCCGGAGGGACCCTAATGAAAAACTGTTTTTT
TRBJ1-1 TRBV6-5 NA TRBD1 CASSNVGQPNTEAFF TGTGCCAGCAGCAATGTGGGACAGCCGAACACTGAAGCTTTCTTT
TRBJ2-1 TRBV11-2 NA NA CASSLDLWGNNEQFF TGTGCCAGCAGCTTAGATCTTTGGGGCAACAATGAGCAGTTCTTC
TRBJ2-1 TRBV19 NA NA CASSIRLVGEQFF TGTGCCAGTAGTATACGGCTAGTTGGTGAGCAGTTCTTC
TRBJ2-7 TRBV28 NA NA CASSPGGEQYF TGTGCCAGCAGTCCGGGTGGCGAGCAGTACTTC
TRBJ2-5 TRBV19 NA TRBD2 CASRGGTSGYQETQYF TGTGCCAGTAGAGGGGGAACTAGCGGGTACCAGGAGACCCAGTACTTC
TRBJ2-4 TRBV6-1 NA NA CASSGQGVNIQYF TGTGCCAGCAGTGGACAAGGGGTAAACATTCAGTACTTC
TRBJ2-1 TRBV4-3 NA TRBD2 CASSQDSGSDEQFF TGCGCCAGCAGCCAAGATAGCGGGAGCGATGAGCAGTTCTTC
TRBJ2-7 TRBV30 NA TRBD2 CAWSREGGAGTYEQYF TGTGCCTGGAGCCGGGAGGGAGGGGCTGGGACCTACGAGCAGTACTTC
TRBJ2-1 TRBV5-1 NA TRBD2 CASSRGGSSYNEQFF TGCGCCAGCAGCCGCGGGGGAAGCTCCTACAATGAGCAGTTCTTC
TRBJ2-7 TRBV4-1 NA NA CASSQFLNSAYEQYF TGCGCCAGCAGCCAATTTTTAAACAGTGCCTACGAGCAGTACTTC
TRBJ2-2 TRBV7-2 NA NA CASSLDAAGELFF TGTGCCAGCAGCTTAGATGCGGCCGGGGAGCTGTTTTTT
TRBJ2-3 TRBV9 NA TRBD2 CASSISGTTSTDTQYF TGTGCCAGCAGCATCTCCGGGACTACCTCCACAGATACGCAGTATTTT
TRBJ1-3 TRBV4-3 NA NA CASSSTTGRGFGNTIYF TGCGCCAGCAGCTCAACTACCGGCAGGGGATTCGGAAACACCATATATTTT